This TCR beta chain was documented in a study of blood T cell repertoires in COVID-19. Data came from immunoSEQ multiplex PCR; TCRdb stores just in-frame clones and leaves some out. The sample has over 130,000 clones; about 80% are singletons. CDR1 and CDR2 from the germline V gene are LNHNV and YYDKDF (reference sequence). This CDR3 is built from 18 residues. V was pared by 6 bases and J by 4 bases, with 25 bases between. This TCR came from a woman aged 60-75 years with acute or convalescent COVID-19. Sequencing input: peripheral blood. The gene calls are TRBV15 and TRBJ1-3; the D gene is possibly TRBD1 (5 bases). CDR3 sequence reads: CATSFPKDTRVTGNTIYF. The CDR3 coding sequence is TGTGCCACCAGTTTCCCTAAGGACACCAGGGTAACAGGAAACACCATATATTTT.